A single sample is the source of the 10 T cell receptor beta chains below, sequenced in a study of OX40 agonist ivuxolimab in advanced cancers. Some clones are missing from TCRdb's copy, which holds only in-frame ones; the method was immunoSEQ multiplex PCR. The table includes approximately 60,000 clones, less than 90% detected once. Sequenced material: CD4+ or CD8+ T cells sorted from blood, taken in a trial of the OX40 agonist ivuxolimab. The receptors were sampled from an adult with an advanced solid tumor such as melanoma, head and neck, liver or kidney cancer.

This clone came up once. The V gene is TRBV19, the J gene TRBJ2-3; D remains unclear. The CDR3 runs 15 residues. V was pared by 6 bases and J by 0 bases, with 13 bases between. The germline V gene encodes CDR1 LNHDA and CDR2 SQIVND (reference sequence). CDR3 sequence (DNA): TGTGCCAGTAGGGTTGGGTTCGGGAGCACAGATACGCAGTATTTT. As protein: CASRVGFGSTDTQYF.

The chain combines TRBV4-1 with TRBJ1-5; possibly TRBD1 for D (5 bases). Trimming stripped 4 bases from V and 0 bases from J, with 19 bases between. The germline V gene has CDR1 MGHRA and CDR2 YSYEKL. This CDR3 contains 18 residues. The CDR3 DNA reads TGCGCCAGCAGCCCCGGAAAGGGGCCGGGTTATAGCAATCAGCCCCAGCATTTT. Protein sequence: CASSPGKGPGYSNQPQHF.

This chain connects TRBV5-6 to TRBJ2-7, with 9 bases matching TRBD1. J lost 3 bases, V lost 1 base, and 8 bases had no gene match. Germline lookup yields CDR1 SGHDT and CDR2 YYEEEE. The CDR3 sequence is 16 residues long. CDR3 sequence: CASSLLGQGILYEQYF. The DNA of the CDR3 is TGTGCCAGCAGCTTGCTGGGACAGGGTATCCTCTACGAGCAGTACTTC.

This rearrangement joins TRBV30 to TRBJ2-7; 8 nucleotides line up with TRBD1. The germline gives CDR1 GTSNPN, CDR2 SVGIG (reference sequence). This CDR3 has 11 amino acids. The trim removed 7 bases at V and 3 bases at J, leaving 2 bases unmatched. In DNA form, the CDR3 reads TGTGCCTCGGGACAGGTCTACGAGCAGTACTTC. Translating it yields CASGQVYEQYF.

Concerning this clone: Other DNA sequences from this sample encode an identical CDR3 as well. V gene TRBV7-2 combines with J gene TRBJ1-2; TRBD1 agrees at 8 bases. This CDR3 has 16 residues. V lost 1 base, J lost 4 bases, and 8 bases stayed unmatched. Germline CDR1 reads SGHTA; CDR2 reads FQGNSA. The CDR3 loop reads CASSLGGAGGGYGYTF. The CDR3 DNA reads TGTGCCAGCAGCTTAGGGGGTGCAGGGGGCGGCTATGGCTACACCTTC.

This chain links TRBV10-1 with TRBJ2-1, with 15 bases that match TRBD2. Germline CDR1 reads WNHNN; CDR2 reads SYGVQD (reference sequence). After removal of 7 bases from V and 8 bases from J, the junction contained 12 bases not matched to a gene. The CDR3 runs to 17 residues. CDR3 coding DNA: TGCGCCAGCAAAAACCAAGGACTAGCGGGAGGGTTGGATGAGCAGTTCTTC. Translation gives CASKNQGLAGGLDEQFF.

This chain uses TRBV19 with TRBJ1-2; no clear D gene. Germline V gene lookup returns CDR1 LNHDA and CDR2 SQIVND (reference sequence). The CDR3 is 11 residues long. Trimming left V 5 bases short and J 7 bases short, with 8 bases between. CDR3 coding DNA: TGTGCCAGTAGTGAGGGCTCTGGCTACACCTTC. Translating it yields CASSEGSGYTF.

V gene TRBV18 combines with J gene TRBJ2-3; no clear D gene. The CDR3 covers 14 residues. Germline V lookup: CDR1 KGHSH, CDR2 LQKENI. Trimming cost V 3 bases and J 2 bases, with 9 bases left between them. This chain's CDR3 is CASSPRQSTDTQYF. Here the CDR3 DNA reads TGTGCCAGCTCACCCCGGCAGTCCACAGATACGCAGTATTTT.

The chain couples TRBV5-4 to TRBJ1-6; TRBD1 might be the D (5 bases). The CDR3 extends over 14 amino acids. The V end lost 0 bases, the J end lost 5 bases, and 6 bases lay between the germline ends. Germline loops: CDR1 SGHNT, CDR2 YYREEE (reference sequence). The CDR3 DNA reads TGTGCCAGCAGCTTGGCAGGGAATAATTCACCCCTCCACTTT. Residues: CASSLAGNNSPLHF.

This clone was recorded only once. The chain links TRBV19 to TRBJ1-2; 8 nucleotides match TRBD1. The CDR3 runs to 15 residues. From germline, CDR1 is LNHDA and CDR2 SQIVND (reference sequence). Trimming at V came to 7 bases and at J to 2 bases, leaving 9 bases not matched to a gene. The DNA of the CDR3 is TGTGCCAGTACTTATCAGGGGGCCCCCAACTATGGCTACACCTTC. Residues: CASTYQGAPNYGYTF.